This T cell receptor (beta chain) was observed in a study of T cells of healthy individuals. TCRdb re-derived calls from the 5' RACE reads in MiXCR, one entry per CDR3 protein. The sample carries 75,000 to 95,000 distinct CDR3 sequences, about 5.5% recorded once. This CDR3 has 15 amino acids. Germline lookup yields CDR1 SGHTA and CDR2 FQGNSA. Trimming took 1 base from V and 4 from J, leaving 8 bases between them. The chain couples TRBV7-2 to TRBJ2-6; D unresolved. The source of this sequence is a female donor in good health. DNA for the CDR3: TGTGCCAGCAGCTTAGGACGGTGGGGGGCCAACGTCCTGACTTTC. It encodes CASSLGRWGANVLTF.